The 3 T cell receptor beta chains below were found in one sample sequenced in a study of beta chain features in type 1 diabetes. Every bit of the isolated RNA underwent reverse transcription, so sequencing read expressed TCRB transcripts. This table comes from immunoSEQ multiplex PCR, and its TCRdb copy is limited to in-frame clones, with some not included. The sample lists about 150,000 clones, over 8.5% seen once, with approximately 2% in the top ten. Sequenced: central memory CD4+ T cells from blood. The receptors stem from a man aged 18 to 29 in good health.

J is TRBJ2-7 and V is TRBV18; unclear D gene. V was pared by 2 bases and J by 2 bases, with 10 bases between. This CDR3 contains 14 residues. The germline gives CDR1 KGHSH, CDR2 LQKENI. This chain's CDR3 is CASSPVAGTYEQYF. CDR3 in DNA: TGTGCCAGCTCACCAGTGGCAGGAACCTACGAGCAGTACTTC.

V is TRBV7-2 and J is TRBJ1-1; no clear D. CDR3 length: 11 residues. Trimming cost V 4 bases and J 4 bases, with 4 bases left between them. The V gene's germline CDR1 is SGHTA and CDR2 FQGNSA. CDR3 amino acids: CASSSPTEAFF. As DNA, the CDR3 is TGTGCCAGCAGCTCCCCCACTGAAGCTTTCTTT.

This clone was recorded a few times. This chain connects TRBV4-1 to TRBJ2-1; tentative D call: TRBD2 (6 bases). The germline V and J ends were trimmed by 4 bases and 10 bases, with 17 bases remaining between them. CDR1 and CDR2 from the germline V gene are MGHRA and YSYEKL. CDR3 length: 14 residues. This CDR3 reads CASSPIGKRVEQFF. CDR3 in DNA: TGCGCCAGCAGCCCGATAGGCAAGCGGGTGGAGCAGTTCTTC.